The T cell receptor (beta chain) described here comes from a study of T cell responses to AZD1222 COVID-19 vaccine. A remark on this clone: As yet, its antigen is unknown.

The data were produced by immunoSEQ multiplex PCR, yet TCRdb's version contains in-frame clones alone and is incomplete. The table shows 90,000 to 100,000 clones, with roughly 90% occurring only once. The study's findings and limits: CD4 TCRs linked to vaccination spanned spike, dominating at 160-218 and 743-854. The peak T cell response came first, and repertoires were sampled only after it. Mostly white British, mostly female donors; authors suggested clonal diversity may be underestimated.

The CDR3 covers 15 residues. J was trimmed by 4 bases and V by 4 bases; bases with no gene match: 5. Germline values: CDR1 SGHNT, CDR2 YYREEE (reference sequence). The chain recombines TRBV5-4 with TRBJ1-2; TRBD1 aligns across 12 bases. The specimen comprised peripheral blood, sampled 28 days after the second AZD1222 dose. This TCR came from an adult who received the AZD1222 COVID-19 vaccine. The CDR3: CASSHQGQGAYGYTF. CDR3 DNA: TGTGCCAGCAGCCACCAGGGACAGGGGGCCTATGGCTACACCTTC.